The entry below describes one TCR beta chain. The antigen remains undetermined. This entry is derived from a study of graft-versus-host responses after intestinal transplantation. On the study more broadly: All recipients got anti-thymocyte globulin induction, then tacrolimus and steroids for about three years.

The ends lost 3 bases at V and 2 bases at J; junction bases unmatched: 7. The CDR3 length is 16 residues. Germline lookup yields CDR1 SNHLY and CDR2 FYNNEI. Study-wide findings and caveats: Recipient bone marrow held GvH clones, some seen earlier in ileum or blood. Early post-transplant falls in HvG clones accompanied the peak levels of circulating GvH clones. Clonal ratios of graft-versus-host to host-versus-graft in allografts were high for patients exhibiting graft-donor T cell macrochimerism.

Method: immunoSEQ multiplex PCR; TCRdb's copy keeps in-frame clones and lacks some. The repertoire holds just over 85,000 clones, with less than 95% as singletons. This sequence originates from a human donor who was the organ donor for an intestinal transplant. This chain links TRBV2 with TRBJ2-4; 7 bases are shared with TRBD1. The sample was unstimulated CD8+ T cells sorted from spleen or lymph node cells, taken before transplant. This CDR3 is CASSETGSNPKNIQYF. In DNA, the CDR3 is TGTGCCAGCAGTGAGACAGGGTCCAATCCCAAAAACATTCAGTACTTC. The full variable domain, in which reference TRBV2 and TRBJ2-4 provide the parts outside the CDR3, is EPEVTQTPSHQVTQMGQEVILRCVPISNHLYFYWYRQILGQKVEFLVSFYNNEISEKSEIFDDQFSVERPDGSNFTLKIRSTKLEDSAMYFCASSETGSNPKNIQYFGAGTRLSVL.